This TCR beta chain derives from a study of cytomegalovirus exposure and HLA in healthy donors. Primers included in the PCR were 60 Vbeta and 13 Jbeta primers. TCRdb keeps only in-frame clones here, not all; method: immunoSEQ multiplex PCR. The top ten hold 2% to 3% of the sample, which has roughly 160,000 clones, roughly 75% seen once. This CDR3 region has 16 residues. Germline CDR1 is MNHEY and CDR2 is SMNVEV (reference sequence). V lost 0 bases and J 0 bases, leaving 12 bases between the germline ends. The sequence came from a female donor in good health and CMV-seronegative. The specimen was PBMCs. This chain joins TRBV27 and TRBJ2-7, with D perhaps TRBD2 (6 bases). The CDR3 is CASSLSAGWGSYEQYF. CDR3 DNA sequence: TGTGCCAGCAGTTTATCGGCGGGATGGGGCTCCTACGAGCAGTACTTC.